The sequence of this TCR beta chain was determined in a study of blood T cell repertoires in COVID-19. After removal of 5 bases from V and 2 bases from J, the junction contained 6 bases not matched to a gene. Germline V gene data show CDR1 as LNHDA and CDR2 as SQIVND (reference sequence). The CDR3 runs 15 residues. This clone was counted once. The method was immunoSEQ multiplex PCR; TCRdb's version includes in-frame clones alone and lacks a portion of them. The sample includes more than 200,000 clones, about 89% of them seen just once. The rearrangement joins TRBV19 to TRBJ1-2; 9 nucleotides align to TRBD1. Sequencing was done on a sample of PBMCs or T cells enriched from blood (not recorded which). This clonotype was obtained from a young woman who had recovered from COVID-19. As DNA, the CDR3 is TGTGCCAGTAGTGTCCGACAGGGGGGGAACTATGGCTACACCTTC. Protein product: CASSVRQGGNYGYTF.